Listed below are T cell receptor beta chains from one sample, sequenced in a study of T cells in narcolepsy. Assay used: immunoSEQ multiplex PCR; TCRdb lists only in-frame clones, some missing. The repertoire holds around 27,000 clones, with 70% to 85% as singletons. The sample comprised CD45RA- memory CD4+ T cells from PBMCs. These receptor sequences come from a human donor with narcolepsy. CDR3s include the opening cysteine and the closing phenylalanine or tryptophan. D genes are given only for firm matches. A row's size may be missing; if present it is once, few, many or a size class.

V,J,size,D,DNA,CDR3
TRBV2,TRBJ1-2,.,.,TGTGCCAGCAGTGGTGACAGCACCCATGGCTACACCTTC,CASSGDSTHGYTF
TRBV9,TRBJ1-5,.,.,TGTGCCAGCAGCGGACCATATAGCAATCAGCCCCAGCATTTT,CASSGPYSNQPQHF
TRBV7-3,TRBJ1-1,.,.,TGTGCCAGCAGCATCCTCCGGGACACTGAAGCTTTCTTT,CASSILRDTEAFF
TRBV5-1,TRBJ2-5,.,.,TGCGCCAGCGGGGGGGGCGTACAAGAGACCCAGTACTTC,CASGGGVQETQYF
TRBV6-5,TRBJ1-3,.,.,TGTGCCAGCAGCCGCGGAAACACCATATATTTT,CASSRGNTIYF
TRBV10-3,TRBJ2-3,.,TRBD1,TGTGCCATCAGTGCCGGGACAGGGGGCACAGATACGCAGTATTTT,CAISAGTGGTDTQYF
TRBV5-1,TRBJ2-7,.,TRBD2,TGCGCCAGCAGCTTGCTTTTGGCGGGAGGTCTGGCGGGCACCTACGAGCAGTACTTC,CASSLLLAGGLAGTYEQYF
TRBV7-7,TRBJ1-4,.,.,TGTGCCAGACGCCGCCCATCGGGGTCATCTAATGAAAAACTGTTTTTT,CARRRPSGSSNEKLFF
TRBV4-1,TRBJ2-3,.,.,TGCGCCAGCAGCCAAGATAACGCCCGGCTTGATACGCAGTATTTT,CASSQDNARLDTQYF
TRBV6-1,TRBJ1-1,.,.,TGTGCCAGCAAATTGTACCTAGACACTGAAGCTTTCTTT,CASKLYLDTEAFF
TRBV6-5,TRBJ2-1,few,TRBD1,TGTGCCAGCAAGGACAGGGTGTACAATGAGCAGTTCTTC,CASKDRVYNEQFF
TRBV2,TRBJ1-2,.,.,TGTGCCAGCAGTGCCGTCCATAGACGGGATAACTATGGCTACACCTTC,CASSAVHRRDNYGYTF
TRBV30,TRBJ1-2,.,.,TGTGCCTGGAGTCCTCTGGGCCAGACTAACTATGGCTACACCTTC,CAWSPLGQTNYGYTF
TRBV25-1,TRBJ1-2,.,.,TGTGCCAGCAGGCTCTCGGCGGGGGGCGTTGGTGGCTACACCTTC,CASRLSAGGVGGYTF
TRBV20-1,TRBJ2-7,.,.,TGCAGTGCGGGATCATCCGAGCAGTACTTC,CSAGSSEQYF
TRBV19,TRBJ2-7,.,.,TGTGCCAGTAGCCCCCGGGACAAAAATGTAGCCGAGCAGTACTTC,CASSPRDKNVAEQYF
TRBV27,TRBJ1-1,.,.,TGTGCCAGCAGTAGCCGGGACCCTACTGAAGCTTTCTTT,CASSSRDPTEAFF
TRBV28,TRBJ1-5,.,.,TGTGCCAGCAGTTTTGGAGTTCGGGGTAGCAATCAGCCCCAGCATTTT,CASSFGVRGSNQPQHF
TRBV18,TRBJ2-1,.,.,TGTGCCAGCTCATCCGGGACTCGCGATGAGCAGTTCTTC,CASSSGTRDEQFF
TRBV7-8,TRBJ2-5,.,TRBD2,TGTGCCAGCAGCTTAGGATCAGCGGGGGGGTTGGAGACCCAGTACTTC,CASSLGSAGGLETQYF
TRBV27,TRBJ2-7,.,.,TGTGCCAGCAGTTCCATAGGGGTATCCTCCTACGAGCAGTACTTC,CASSSIGVSSYEQYF
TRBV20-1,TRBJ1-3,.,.,TGCAGTGTGGGTTGGGAGAACACCATATATTTT,CSVGWENTIYF
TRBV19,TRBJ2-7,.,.,TGTGCCAGTTCCCCAATACCGAAGAACTCCTACGAGCAGTACTTC,CASSPIPKNSYEQYF
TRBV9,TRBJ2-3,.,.,TGTGCCAGCAGCCGCCGAGGAAGGGAGCCAGATACGCAGTATTTT,CASSRRGREPDTQYF
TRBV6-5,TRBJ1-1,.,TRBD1,TGTGCCAGCCTCAGGGGGCGGAACACTGAAGCTTTCTTT,CASLRGRNTEAFF
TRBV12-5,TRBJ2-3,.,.,TGTGCTAGTGGTTTCGGGGATGCGCAGTATTTT,CASGFGDAQYF
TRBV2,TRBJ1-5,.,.,TGTGCCAGCAGTGAGGAGTTACAGCCCCAGCATTTT,CASSEELQPQHF
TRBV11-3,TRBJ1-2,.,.,TGTGCCAGCAGCTCAACCGCGGGGGGACCCAATGGCTACACCTTC,CASSSTAGGPNGYTF
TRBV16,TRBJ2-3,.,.,TGTGCCAGCAGCCTCGGAACAGATACGCAGTATTTT,CASSLGTDTQYF
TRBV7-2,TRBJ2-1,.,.,TGTGCCAGCAGCTTGGAGGGATCCTACAATGAGCAGTTCTTC,CASSLEGSYNEQFF
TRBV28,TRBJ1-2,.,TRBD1,TGTGCCAGCGCCTCAGGGGGGTCTAACTATGGCTACACCTTC,CASASGGSNYGYTF
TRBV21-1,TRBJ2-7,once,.,TGTGCCAGCAGCAAAGCGCTGCCGGGCAACGAGCAGTACTTC,CASSKALPGNEQYF
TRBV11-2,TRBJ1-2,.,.,TGTGCCAGCAGCTCCCCTGGGAGGCAGGCAAACTATGGCTACACCTTC,CASSSPGRQANYGYTF
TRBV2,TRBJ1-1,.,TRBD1,TGTGCCAGCAGTCAGCAGACAGGGACGAACACTGAAGCTTTCTTT,CASSQQTGTNTEAFF
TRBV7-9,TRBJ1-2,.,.,TGTGCCAGCAGCTTAGTGGCGTGGGGGAGACGAGCTAACTATGGCTACACCTTC,CASSLVAWGRRANYGYTF
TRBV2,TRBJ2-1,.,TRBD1,TGTGCCAGCAGTGCTCGACAGGGTTTCTGGAACAATGAGCAGTTCTTC,CASSARQGFWNNEQFF
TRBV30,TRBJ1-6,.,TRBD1,TGTGCCTGGAGGGAGACAGGGGAAACTTCACCCCTCCACTTT,CAWRETGETSPLHF
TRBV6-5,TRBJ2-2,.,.,TGTGCCAGCAGTTACTCCGGGACTTCGAGGGGGGAGCTGTTTTTT,CASSYSGTSRGELFF
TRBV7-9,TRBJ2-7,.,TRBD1,TGTGCCAGCAGCTTAGTGGACAGGGGCGCCTACGAGCAGTACTTC,CASSLVDRGAYEQYF
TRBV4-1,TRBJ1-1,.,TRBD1,TGCGCCAGCACCTCGACAGGGGGCGCTGAAGCTTTCTTT,CASTSTGGAEAFF
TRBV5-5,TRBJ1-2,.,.,TGTGCCAGCAGCTTTTTACAGGGTCCTAACTATGGCTACACCTTC,CASSFLQGPNYGYTF
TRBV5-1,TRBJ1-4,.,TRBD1,TGCGCCAGCAGCACCGGACAGGTTGAGGGTGAAAAACTGTTTTTT,CASSTGQVEGEKLFF
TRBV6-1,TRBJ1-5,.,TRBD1,TGTGCCAGCAGTGAATGGGGGGGACAGTTTAGCAATCAGCCCCAGCATTTT,CASSEWGGQFSNQPQHF
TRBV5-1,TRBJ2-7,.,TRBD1,TGCGCCAGCAGCCCGGATCCCGGGACAGGGGCCTACGAGCAGTACTTC,CASSPDPGTGAYEQYF
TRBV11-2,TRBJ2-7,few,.,TGTGCCAGCAGCTTAGACCGCTTAGCGACCTACGAGCAGTACTTC,CASSLDRLATYEQYF
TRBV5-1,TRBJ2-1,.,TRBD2,TGCGCCAGCAGCTTGGGGGACTACTCTTACAATGAGCAGTTCTTC,CASSLGDYSYNEQFF
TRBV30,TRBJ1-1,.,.,TGTGCCCGAACAGCTGGTCTGACAGAGGCTTTCTTT,CARTAGLTEAFF